The rows below give T cell receptor beta chains drawn from one sample of a study of identical twins. Via MiXCR, TCRdb re-called the 5' RACE reads, giving one row per CDR3 protein. The data contain about 470,000 distinct CDR3 sequences, 20% to 25% of them seen just once; the ten biggest clones take up 2.9%. A further study also used this sample, focusing on T cells expressing NK-cell markers.

Material for sequencing was CD4+ T cells sorted from blood. Source of these receptors: a woman between 18 and 30 years old in good health. Both conserved end residues are trimmed from each CDR3.

V: TRBV5-6; CDR3: ASSTGTSGAEQF
V: TRBV6-2/TRBV6-3; CDR3: ASTIGTSWIGQY
V: TRBV20-1; CDR3: SAGGLPPNEQF
V: TRBV12-3/TRBV12-4; CDR3: ASMTLTDTQY
V: TRBV7-9; CDR3: ASSLGAAGWSYEQY
V: TRBV11-2; CDR3: ASREREIGDTQY
V: TRBV29-1; CDR3: SARTSGSFRTDTQY
V: TRBV5-1; CDR3: ASSLGGGGPSQETQY
V: TRBV9; CDR3: ASSVLRTGGWNEQF
V: TRBV7-9; CDR3: ASSSGVGIRNEQF
V: TRBV6-2/TRBV6-3; CDR3: ASSQTGTEQF
V: TRBV5-6; CDR3: ASSWGRERGYT
V: TRBV27; CDR3: ASSLEGTAYNEQF
V: TRBV10-3; CDR3: ATGRDPDTQY
V: TRBV29-1; CDR3: SVSSGQVAGWGEQY
V: TRBV12-3/TRBV12-4; CDR3: ASIAQGGSHEQY
V: TRBV29-1; CDR3: SVAQREFGTGELF
V: TRBV4-3; CDR3: ASSQENYLVGDYEQY
V: TRBV30; CDR3: AWNPARTIRGYGYT
V: TRBV9; CDR3: ASSATTDQETQY
V: TRBV7-9; CDR3: ASSLRTIHEQY
V: TRBV10-3; CDR3: AISGASGTYEQY
V: TRBV11-3; CDR3: ASSQGNHEQY
V: TRBV7-8; CDR3: ASSLVGGSGRTGELF
V: TRBV7-2; CDR3: ASSQDRQRINH
V: TRBV6-5; CDR3: ASSYEGGRATQY
V: TRBV27; CDR3: ASSSGQGADLAYNEQF
V: TRBV6-1; CDR3: ASSEDRKGTQY
V: TRBV12-3/TRBV12-4; CDR3: ASTLGDRGYNEQY
V: TRBV20-1; CDR3: SARARDETQY
V: TRBV25-1; CDR3: ASGLPPSDTQY
V: TRBV7-2; CDR3: ASSQTAINTEAF
V: TRBV6-1; CDR3: ASSRTPNPRTQY
V: TRBV10-3; CDR3: AISDRRGTDTQY
V: TRBV5-1; CDR3: ASSLAPSFGEQF
V: TRBV4-1; CDR3: ASSPSPTGGQY